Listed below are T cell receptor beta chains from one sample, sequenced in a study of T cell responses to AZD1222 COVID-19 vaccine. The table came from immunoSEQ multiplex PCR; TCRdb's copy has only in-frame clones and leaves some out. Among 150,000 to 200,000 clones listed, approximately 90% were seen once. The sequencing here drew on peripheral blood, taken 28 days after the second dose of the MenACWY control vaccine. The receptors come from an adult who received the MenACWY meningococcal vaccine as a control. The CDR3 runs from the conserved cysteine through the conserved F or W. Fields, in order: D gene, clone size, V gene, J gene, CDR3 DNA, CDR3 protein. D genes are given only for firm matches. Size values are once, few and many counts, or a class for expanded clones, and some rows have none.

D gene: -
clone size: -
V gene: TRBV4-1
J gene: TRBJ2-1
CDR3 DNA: TGCGCCAGCAGCCAGGGCGTATACAATGAGCAGTTCTTC
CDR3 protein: CASSQGVYNEQFF

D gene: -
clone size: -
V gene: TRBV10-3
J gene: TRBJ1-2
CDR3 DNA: TGTGCCATCAGTGGTGGAAATCTATATGGCTACACCTTC
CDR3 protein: CAISGGNLYGYTF

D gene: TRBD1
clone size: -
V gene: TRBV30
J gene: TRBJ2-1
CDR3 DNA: TGTGCCTGGAGCGGCCAGGGGGCGTACTACAATGAGCAGTTCTTC
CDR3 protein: CAWSGQGAYYNEQFF

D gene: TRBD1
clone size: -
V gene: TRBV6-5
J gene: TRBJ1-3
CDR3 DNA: TGTGCCAGCAGTACAGGGGCTGGGGGAAACACCATATATTTT
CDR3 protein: CASSTGAGGNTIYF

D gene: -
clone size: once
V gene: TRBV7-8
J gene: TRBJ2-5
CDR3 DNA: TGTGCCAGCAGCTTATCCCTCGGTTTACAAGAGACCCAGTACTTC
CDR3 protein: CASSLSLGLQETQYF

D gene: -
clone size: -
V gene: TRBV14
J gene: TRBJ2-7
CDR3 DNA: TGTGCCAGCAGCCAAGAAGGGGGATGGTCCTACGAGCAGTACTTC
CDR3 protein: CASSQEGGWSYEQYF

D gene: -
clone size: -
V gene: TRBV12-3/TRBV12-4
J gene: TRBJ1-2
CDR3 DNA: TGTGCCAGCACCTGGGCCATCTCGGGTGGCTACACCTTC
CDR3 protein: CASTWAISGGYTF

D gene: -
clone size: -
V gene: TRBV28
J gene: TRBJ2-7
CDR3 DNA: TGTGCCAGCAGCGTAGGCTATGCCAAAACATTCTCCTACGAGCAGTACTTC
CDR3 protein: CASSVGYAKTFSYEQYF

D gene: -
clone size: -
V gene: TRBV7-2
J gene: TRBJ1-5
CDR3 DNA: TGTGCCAGCAGCTTATCTGATTGGGGTGCTGCTAGCAATCAGCCCCAGCATTTT
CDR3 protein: CASSLSDWGAASNQPQHF

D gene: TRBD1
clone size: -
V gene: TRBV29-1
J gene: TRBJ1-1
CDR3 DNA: TGCAGCGTCTGGGACAGCCCTAAGAACACTGAAGCTTTCTTT
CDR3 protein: CSVWDSPKNTEAFF

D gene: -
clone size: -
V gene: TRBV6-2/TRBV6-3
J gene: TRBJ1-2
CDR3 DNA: TGTGCCAGCAGTTACTCGGCCTTACCCCTTAACTATGGCTACACCTTC
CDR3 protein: CASSYSALPLNYGYTF

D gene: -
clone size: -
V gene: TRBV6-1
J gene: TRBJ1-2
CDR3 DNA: TGTGCCAGCAGTGAAGCTAACTATGGCTACACCTTC
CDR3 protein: CASSEANYGYTF

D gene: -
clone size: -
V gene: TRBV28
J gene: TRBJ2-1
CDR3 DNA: TGTGCCAGCAGATCCCCCAGGGTGGGATACAATGAGCAGTTCTTC
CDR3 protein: CASRSPRVGYNEQFF

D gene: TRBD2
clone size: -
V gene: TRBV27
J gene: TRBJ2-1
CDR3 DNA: TGTGCCAGCAGTCAAGCGGGAGGGTACAATGAGCAGTTCTTC
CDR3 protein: CASSQAGGYNEQFF

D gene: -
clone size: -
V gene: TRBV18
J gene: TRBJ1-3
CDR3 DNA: TGTGCCAGCTCACCGGAGGATGTAGGCCGAAACACCATATATTTT
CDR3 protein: CASSPEDVGRNTIYF

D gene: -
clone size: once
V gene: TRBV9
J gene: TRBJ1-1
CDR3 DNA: TGTGCCAGCTCAAGAGGGCCGGGCACTGAAGCTTTCTTT
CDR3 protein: CASSRGPGTEAFF

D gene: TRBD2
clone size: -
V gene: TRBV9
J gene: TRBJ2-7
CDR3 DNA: TGTGCCAGCAGCGTAGAAGCTAGCGGGAACTACGAGCAGTACTTC
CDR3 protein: CASSVEASGNYEQYF

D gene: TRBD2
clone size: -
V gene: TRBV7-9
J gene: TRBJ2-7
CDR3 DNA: TGTGCCAGCAGCTTCACTACCGGGACTAGCGGATTACGGGGCGAGCAGTACTTC
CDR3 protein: CASSFTTGTSGLRGEQYF

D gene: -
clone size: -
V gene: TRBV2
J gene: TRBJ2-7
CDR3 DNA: TGTGCCAGCATCCGGGAGATGCGCTACGAGCAGTACTTC
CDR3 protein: CASIREMRYEQYF

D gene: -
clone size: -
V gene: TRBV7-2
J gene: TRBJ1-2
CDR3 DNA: TGTGCCAGCAGCCCTTGGACAGCCATGGTTAGCTACACCTTC
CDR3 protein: CASSPWTAMVSYTF

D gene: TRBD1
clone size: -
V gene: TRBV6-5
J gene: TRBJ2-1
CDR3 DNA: TGTGCCAGCAGGGGACCCGGGACAGGGCCCAATGAGCAGTTCTTC
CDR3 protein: CASRGPGTGPNEQFF

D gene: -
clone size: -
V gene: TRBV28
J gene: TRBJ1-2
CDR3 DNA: TGTGCCAGCAGCACAGGGTTCTATGGCTACACCTTC
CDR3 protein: CASSTGFYGYTF